A selection of T cell receptor beta chains follows, all from one sample in a study of control samples from healthy donors and cancer patients. Only in-frame clones appear in the TCRdb table, and some are missing; sequencing was by immunoSEQ multiplex PCR. The table lists more than 85,000 clones, 90% of them singletons, with 3.5% to 4.5% in the top ten. Source material: blood. These receptors were collected from a human donor in good health. The donor label of this sample is uncertain. The CDR3 runs from the conserved cysteine through the conserved F or W. D genes are given only for firm matches. Clone size is given for some rows only: seen once, a few or many times, or a class if the clone is expanded.

d_call: .; v_call: TRBV5-1; clone_size: .; j_call: TRBJ2-2; cdr3_aa: CASESSGLNTGELFF; cdr3_nt: TGCGCCAGCGAAAGTTCGGGACTTAACACCGGGGAGCTGTTTTTT
d_call: .; v_call: TRBV11-3; clone_size: .; j_call: TRBJ2-2; cdr3_aa: CASSLGGQAGTGELFF; cdr3_nt: TGTGCCAGCAGCTTAGGAGGCCAGGCCGGCACCGGGGAGCTGTTTTTT
d_call: .; v_call: TRBV5-1; clone_size: few; j_call: TRBJ2-3; cdr3_aa: CASSQYFRRAQYF; cdr3_nt: TGCGCCAGCAGTCAATATTTTAGGCGGGCGCAGTATTTT
d_call: .; v_call: TRBV2; clone_size: .; j_call: TRBJ1-5; cdr3_aa: CASSPLGVGWSNQPQHF; cdr3_nt: TGTGCCAGCAGCCCGCTGGGGGTAGGGTGGAGCAATCAGCCCCAGCATTTT
d_call: .; v_call: TRBV25-1; clone_size: .; j_call: TRBJ2-2; cdr3_aa: CASSRDGNTGELFF; cdr3_nt: TGTGCCAGCAGCCGGGACGGGAACACCGGGGAGCTGTTTTTT
d_call: TRBD2; v_call: TRBV14; clone_size: few; j_call: TRBJ2-7; cdr3_aa: CASSQAGGWGTYEQYF; cdr3_nt: TGTGCCAGCAGCCAAGCCGGGGGGTGGGGAACCTACGAGCAGTACTTC
d_call: TRBD2; v_call: TRBV24-1; clone_size: .; j_call: TRBJ2-3; cdr3_aa: CATSDLGGNGYDTQYF; cdr3_nt: TGTGCCACCAGTGATCTCGGGGGGAACGGATATGATACGCAGTATTTT
d_call: TRBD1; v_call: TRBV5-1; clone_size: few; j_call: TRBJ1-5; cdr3_aa: CASSVGGQDHQPQHF; cdr3_nt: TGCGCCAGCAGCGTGGGGGGACAGGATCATCAGCCCCAGCATTTT
d_call: .; v_call: TRBV4-1; clone_size: .; j_call: TRBJ2-6; cdr3_aa: CASSIDSSGANVLTF; cdr3_nt: TGCGCCAGCAGCATAGACAGTTCTGGGGCCAACGTCCTGACTTTC
d_call: .; v_call: TRBV7-9; clone_size: .; j_call: TRBJ2-7; cdr3_aa: CASSLGPEQYF; cdr3_nt: TGTGCCAGCAGCTTAGGCCCCGAGCAGTACTTC
d_call: TRBD2; v_call: TRBV4-3; clone_size: .; j_call: TRBJ2-2; cdr3_aa: CASSQDAVLLAGFRSGELFF; cdr3_nt: TGCGCCAGCAGCCAAGATGCGGTCTTACTAGCGGGGTTCCGGAGCGGGGAGCTGTTTTTT
d_call: TRBD1; v_call: TRBV6-5; clone_size: .; j_call: TRBJ1-1; cdr3_aa: CASSDRVIGTEAFF; cdr3_nt: TGTGCCAGCAGCGACAGGGTGATTGGCACTGAAGCTTTCTTT
d_call: .; v_call: TRBV6-5; clone_size: .; j_call: TRBJ1-4; cdr3_aa: CASSYSLNEKLFF; cdr3_nt: TGTGCCAGCAGTTACAGCCTTAATGAAAAACTGTTTTTT
d_call: .; v_call: TRBV7-9; clone_size: .; j_call: TRBJ1-4; cdr3_aa: CASSLYNRGGEKLFF; cdr3_nt: TGTGCCAGCAGCTTATACAATCGGGGTGGGGAAAAACTGTTTTTT
d_call: TRBD1; v_call: TRBV5-6; clone_size: .; j_call: TRBJ1-1; cdr3_aa: CASRRGQGRGDTEAFF; cdr3_nt: TGTGCCAGCAGACGGGGACAGGGGCGGGGGGACACTGAAGCTTTCTTT
d_call: .; v_call: TRBV18; clone_size: .; j_call: TRBJ1-5; cdr3_aa: CASSRDSNQPQHF; cdr3_nt: TGTGCCAGCTCAAGAGATAGCAATCAGCCCCAGCATTTT
d_call: .; v_call: TRBV5-5; clone_size: .; j_call: TRBJ1-5; cdr3_aa: CASSLAGEGQPQHF; cdr3_nt: TGTGCCAGCAGCTTGGCAGGGGAGGGTCAGCCCCAGCATTTT
d_call: .; v_call: TRBV7-9; clone_size: .; j_call: TRBJ1-3; cdr3_aa: CASSRSGGGFQNTIYF; cdr3_nt: TGTGCCAGCAGCCGGTCTGGGGGAGGTTTCCAAAACACCATATATTTT
d_call: .; v_call: TRBV5-1; clone_size: once; j_call: TRBJ1-5; cdr3_aa: CASSLEVNQPQHF; cdr3_nt: TGCGCCAGCAGCTTGGAAGTTAATCAGCCCCAGCATTTT
d_call: .; v_call: TRBV7-9; clone_size: .; j_call: TRBJ1-5; cdr3_aa: CASSLPGGRGLNSNQPQHF; cdr3_nt: TGTGCCAGCAGCTTACCCGGGGGGCGCGGGTTGAATAGCAATCAGCCCCAGCATTTT
d_call: .; v_call: TRBV6-6; clone_size: .; j_call: TRBJ1-1; cdr3_aa: CASSYGGQKEAFF; cdr3_nt: TGTGCCAGCAGTTACGGAGGCCAGAAAGAAGCTTTCTTT
d_call: .; v_call: TRBV4-3; clone_size: .; j_call: TRBJ1-1; cdr3_aa: CASSQDGGSEAFF; cdr3_nt: TGCGCCAGCAGCCAAGATGGGGGGTCTGAAGCTTTCTTT
d_call: .; v_call: TRBV12-5; clone_size: .; j_call: TRBJ1-2; cdr3_aa: CASGLDLNYGYTF; cdr3_nt: TGTGCTAGTGGTTTGGACCTTAACTATGGCTACACCTTC
d_call: .; v_call: TRBV20-1; clone_size: .; j_call: TRBJ2-7; cdr3_aa: CSASNRSPYEQYF; cdr3_nt: TGCAGTGCTAGTAACCGGTCGCCCTACGAGCAGTACTTC
d_call: .; v_call: TRBV9; clone_size: .; j_call: TRBJ2-2; cdr3_aa: CASSAFTGELFF; cdr3_nt: TGTGCCAGCAGCGCTTTCACCGGGGAGCTGTTTTTT
d_call: .; v_call: TRBV6-2/TRBV6-3; clone_size: .; j_call: TRBJ2-2; cdr3_aa: CASSYLPPEAANTGELFF; cdr3_nt: TGTGCCAGCAGTTACTTGCCCCCAGAAGCGGCGAACACCGGGGAGCTGTTTTTT
d_call: .; v_call: TRBV5-4; clone_size: once; j_call: TRBJ2-5; cdr3_aa: CASSLLGGGGETQYF; cdr3_nt: TGTGCCAGCAGCTTGTTGGGGGGGGGCGGAGAGACCCAGTACTTC
d_call: .; v_call: TRBV10-3; clone_size: .; j_call: TRBJ2-1; cdr3_aa: CAIRTVYNEQFF; cdr3_nt: TGTGCCATCAGGACAGTGTACAATGAGCAGTTCTTC
d_call: .; v_call: TRBV2; clone_size: .; j_call: TRBJ2-7; cdr3_aa: CASSAGRQGESPYEQYF; cdr3_nt: TGTGCCAGCAGTGCCGGGCGGCAGGGAGAAAGTCCCTACGAGCAGTACTTC
d_call: .; v_call: TRBV7-9; clone_size: .; j_call: TRBJ2-5; cdr3_aa: CASSRYRDTQETQYF; cdr3_nt: TGTGCCAGCAGCCGGTACCGGGACACCCAAGAGACCCAGTACTTC
d_call: .; v_call: TRBV27; clone_size: .; j_call: TRBJ1-5; cdr3_aa: CASTRPRGDQHF; cdr3_nt: TGTGCCAGCACCCGCCCCCGGGGGGACCAGCATTTT
d_call: .; v_call: TRBV2; clone_size: .; j_call: TRBJ2-5; cdr3_aa: CASSEEEALTKETQYF; cdr3_nt: TGTGCCAGCAGTGAAGAAGAGGCGCTGACTAAAGAGACCCAGTACTTC
d_call: TRBD2; v_call: TRBV7-9; clone_size: .; j_call: TRBJ2-1; cdr3_aa: CASSTRGGLAKGPYNEQFF; cdr3_nt: TGTGCCAGCAGCACACGGGGGGGACTAGCGAAGGGACCCTACAATGAGCAGTTCTTC
d_call: TRBD1; v_call: TRBV10-3; clone_size: .; j_call: TRBJ1-5; cdr3_aa: CAISPTGEPQHF; cdr3_nt: TGTGCCATCAGCCCTACAGGGGAGCCCCAGCATTTT
d_call: .; v_call: TRBV18; clone_size: .; j_call: TRBJ1-4; cdr3_aa: CASSPGGSSNEKLFF; cdr3_nt: TGTGCCAGCTCACCAGGGGGGTCCAGTAATGAAAAACTGTTTTTT
d_call: TRBD2; v_call: TRBV30; clone_size: .; j_call: TRBJ2-7; cdr3_aa: CAWSGIGLAGGGYEQYF; cdr3_nt: TGTGCCTGGAGTGGGATCGGACTAGCGGGGGGAGGCTACGAGCAGTACTTC
d_call: .; v_call: TRBV6-1; clone_size: .; j_call: TRBJ2-7; cdr3_aa: CASSEIFEQYF; cdr3_nt: TGTGCCAGCAGTGAAATCTTCGAGCAGTACTTC
d_call: TRBD1; v_call: TRBV7-9; clone_size: .; j_call: TRBJ1-6; cdr3_aa: CASSSPGTGINSPLHF; cdr3_nt: TGTGCCAGCAGCTCCCCTGGGACAGGGATAAATTCACCCCTCCACTTT
d_call: .; v_call: TRBV6-5; clone_size: .; j_call: TRBJ2-7; cdr3_aa: CASRKTGLYEQYF; cdr3_nt: TGTGCCAGCAGAAAGACAGGTCTTTACGAGCAGTACTTC
d_call: .; v_call: TRBV9; clone_size: .; j_call: TRBJ2-3; cdr3_aa: CASKPQDSTDTQYF; cdr3_nt: TGTGCCAGCAAACCCCAGGATAGCACAGATACGCAGTATTTT
d_call: TRBD1; v_call: TRBV5-1; clone_size: .; j_call: TRBJ2-7; cdr3_aa: CASSLQGDTYEQYF; cdr3_nt: TGCGCCAGCAGCTTACAGGGGGATACCTACGAGCAGTACTTC
d_call: .; v_call: TRBV6-6; clone_size: .; j_call: TRBJ2-6; cdr3_aa: CASSDFSGANVLTF; cdr3_nt: TGTGCCAGCAGCGACTTTTCTGGGGCCAACGTCCTGACTTTC
d_call: TRBD1; v_call: TRBV5-6; clone_size: .; j_call: TRBJ2-1; cdr3_aa: CASSPRDSYNEQFF; cdr3_nt: TGTGCCAGCAGCCCCCGGGACAGCTACAATGAGCAGTTCTTC
d_call: .; v_call: TRBV5-1; clone_size: .; j_call: TRBJ1-2; cdr3_aa: CASSEYARPYGYTF; cdr3_nt: TGCGCCAGCAGTGAATATGCAAGGCCCTATGGCTACACCTTC
d_call: .; v_call: TRBV6-5; clone_size: .; j_call: TRBJ1-1; cdr3_aa: CASSYNAYYTEAFF; cdr3_nt: TGTGCCAGCAGTTACAACGCGTACTACACTGAAGCTTTCTTT
d_call: .; v_call: TRBV5-4; clone_size: .; j_call: TRBJ2-5; cdr3_aa: CASSLTQTQETQYF; cdr3_nt: TGTGCCAGCAGCTTGACGCAGACCCAAGAGACCCAGTACTTC
d_call: TRBD1; v_call: TRBV7-9; clone_size: .; j_call: TRBJ1-2; cdr3_aa: CASSLVEDRVYTF; cdr3_nt: TGTGCCAGCAGCTTAGTGGAGGACAGGGTATACACCTTC
d_call: .; v_call: TRBV5-1; clone_size: .; j_call: TRBJ2-3; cdr3_aa: CASSSTGTFTDTQYF; cdr3_nt: TGCGCCAGCAGCTCGACGGGGACCTTCACAGATACGCAGTATTTT
d_call: .; v_call: TRBV6-5; clone_size: .; j_call: TRBJ1-4; cdr3_aa: CASRVTEGEKLFF; cdr3_nt: TGTGCCAGCAGGGTCACGGAGGGCGAAAAACTGTTTTTT